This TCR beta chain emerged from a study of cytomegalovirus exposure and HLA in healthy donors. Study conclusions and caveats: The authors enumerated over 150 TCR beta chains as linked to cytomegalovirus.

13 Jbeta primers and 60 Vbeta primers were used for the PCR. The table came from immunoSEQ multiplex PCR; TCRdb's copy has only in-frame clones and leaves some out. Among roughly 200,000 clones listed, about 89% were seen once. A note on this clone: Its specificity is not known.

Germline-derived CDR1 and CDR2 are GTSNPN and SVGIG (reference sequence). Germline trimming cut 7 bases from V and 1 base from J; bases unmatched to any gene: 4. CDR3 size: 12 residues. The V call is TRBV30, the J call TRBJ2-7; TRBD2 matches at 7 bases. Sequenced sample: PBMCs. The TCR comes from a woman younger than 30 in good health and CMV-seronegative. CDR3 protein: CASEAGSYEQYF. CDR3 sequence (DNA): TGTGCCTCCGAAGCGGGGTCCTACGAGCAGTACTTC. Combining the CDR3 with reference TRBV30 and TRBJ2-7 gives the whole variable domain SQTIHQWPATLVQPVGSPLSLECTVEGTSNPNLYWYRQAAGRGLQLLFYSVGIGQISSEVPQNLSASRPQDRQFILSSKKLLLSDSGFYLCASEAGSYEQYFGPGTRLTVT.